The sequence of this T cell receptor (beta chain) was determined in a study of blood T cells in healthy people across ages. Overall study: Researchers report that template switching captured about one barcoded beta molecule per two T cells.

The sample holds a few counts of this clonotype. The antigen is not known. The authors drew approximately 10 milliliters of peripheral blood from each donor. It was with a sample-barcoded 5' primer and a J-beta primer mix that a second PCR of about 7 to 12 cycles was run. TCRdb re-called the 5' RACE reads with MiXCR, one entry per CDR3 protein. The table has 1.5 million to 2 million distinct CDR3 sequences, 28% seen once. The CDR3 is 14 amino acids. Germline-derived CDR1 and CDR2 are KGHSH and LQKENI. Trimming cost V 4 bases and J 5 bases, with 12 bases left between them. Whole-study results and caveats: Researchers said unsorted PBMCs prevented a conclusive naive versus antigen-experienced comparison. Across the age range, TCR beta diversity per million T cells fell in a roughly linear way.

This rearrangement joins TRBV18 to TRBJ2-1; the D gene is possibly TRBD2 (6 bases). The sequenced sample consisted of blood. The receptor comes from a woman aged 25 to 39 in good health. CDR3 region: CASSRSGTNNEQFF. The CDR3 region has the DNA TGTGCCAGCTCACGTAGCGGAACTAACAATGAGCAGTTCTTC.